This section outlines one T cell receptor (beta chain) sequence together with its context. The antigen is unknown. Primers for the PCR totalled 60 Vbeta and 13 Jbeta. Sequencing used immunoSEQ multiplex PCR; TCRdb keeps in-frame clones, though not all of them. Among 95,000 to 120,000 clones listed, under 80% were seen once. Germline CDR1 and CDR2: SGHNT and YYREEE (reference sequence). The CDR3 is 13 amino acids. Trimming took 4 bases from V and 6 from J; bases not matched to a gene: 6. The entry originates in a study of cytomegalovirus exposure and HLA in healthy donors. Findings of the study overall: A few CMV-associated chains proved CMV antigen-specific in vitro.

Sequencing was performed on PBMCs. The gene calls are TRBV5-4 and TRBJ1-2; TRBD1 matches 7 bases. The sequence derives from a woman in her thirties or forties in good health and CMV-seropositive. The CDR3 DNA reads TGTGCCAGCAGCGTGACAGGGAGACATGGCTACACCTTC. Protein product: CASSVTGRHGYTF.